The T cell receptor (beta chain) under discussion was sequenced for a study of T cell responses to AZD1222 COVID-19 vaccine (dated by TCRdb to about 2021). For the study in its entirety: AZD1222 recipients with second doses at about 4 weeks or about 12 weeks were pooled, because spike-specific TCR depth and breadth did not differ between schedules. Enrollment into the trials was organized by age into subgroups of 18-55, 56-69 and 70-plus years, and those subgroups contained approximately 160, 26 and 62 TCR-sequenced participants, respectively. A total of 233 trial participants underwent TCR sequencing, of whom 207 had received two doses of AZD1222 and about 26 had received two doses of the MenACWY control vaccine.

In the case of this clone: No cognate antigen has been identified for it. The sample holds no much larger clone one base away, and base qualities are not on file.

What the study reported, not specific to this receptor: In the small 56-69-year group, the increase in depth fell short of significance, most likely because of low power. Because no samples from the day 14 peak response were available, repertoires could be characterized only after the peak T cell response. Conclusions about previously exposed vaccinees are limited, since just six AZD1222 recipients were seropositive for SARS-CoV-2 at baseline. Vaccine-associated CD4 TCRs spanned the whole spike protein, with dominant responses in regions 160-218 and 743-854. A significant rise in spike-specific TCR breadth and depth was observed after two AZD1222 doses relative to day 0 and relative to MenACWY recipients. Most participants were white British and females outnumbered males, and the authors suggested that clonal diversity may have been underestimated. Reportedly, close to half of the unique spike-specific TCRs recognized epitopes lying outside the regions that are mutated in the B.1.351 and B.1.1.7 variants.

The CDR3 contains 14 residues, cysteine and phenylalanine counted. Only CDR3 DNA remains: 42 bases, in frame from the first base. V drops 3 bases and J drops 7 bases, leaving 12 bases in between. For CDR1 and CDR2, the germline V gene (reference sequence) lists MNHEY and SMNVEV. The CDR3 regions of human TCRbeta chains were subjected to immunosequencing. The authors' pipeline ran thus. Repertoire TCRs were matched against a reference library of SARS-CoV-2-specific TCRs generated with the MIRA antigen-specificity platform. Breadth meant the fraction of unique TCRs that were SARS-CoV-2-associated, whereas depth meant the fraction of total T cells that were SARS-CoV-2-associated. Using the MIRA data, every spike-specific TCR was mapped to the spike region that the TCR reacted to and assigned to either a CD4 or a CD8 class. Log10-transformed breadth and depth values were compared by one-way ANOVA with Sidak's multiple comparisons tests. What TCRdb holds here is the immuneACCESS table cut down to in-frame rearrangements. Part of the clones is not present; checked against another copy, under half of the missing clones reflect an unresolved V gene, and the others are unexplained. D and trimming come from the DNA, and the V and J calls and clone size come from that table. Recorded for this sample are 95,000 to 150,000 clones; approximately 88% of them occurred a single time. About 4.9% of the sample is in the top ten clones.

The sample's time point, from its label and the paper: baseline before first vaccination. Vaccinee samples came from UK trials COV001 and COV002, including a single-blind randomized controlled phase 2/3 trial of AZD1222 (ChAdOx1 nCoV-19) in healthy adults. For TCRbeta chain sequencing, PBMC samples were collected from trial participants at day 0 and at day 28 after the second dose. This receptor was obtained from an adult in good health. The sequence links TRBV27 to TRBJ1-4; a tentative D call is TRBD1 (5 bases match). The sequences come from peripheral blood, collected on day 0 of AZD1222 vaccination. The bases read TGTGCCAGCAGTTTGGCAGGTCAGGGTGAAAAACTGTTTTTT. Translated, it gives CASSLAGQGEKLFF.